A single sample is the source of the 24 T cell receptor beta chains below, sequenced in a study of CD8 T cells in ankylosing spondylitis. Each CDR3 protein is one row after TCRdb ran MiXCR on the 5' RACE reads. This repertoire shows some 840,000 distinct CDR3 sequences, about 10% found once; its top ten account for 0.51%. Their specific antigens are unknown. Study-wide results and caveats: Typical of ankylosing spondylitis blood, it appeared, was a TCR beta motif of eight highly homologous variants.

The sample consisted of blood, either unsorted or a sorted T cell fraction (not recorded which). The receptors shown here come from a male donor with ankylosing spondylitis.

The chain employs TRBV20-1 and TRBJ2-3; 10 bases are shared with TRBD2. CDR1 and CDR2 from the germline V gene are DFQATT and SNEGSKA (reference sequence). V shed 6 bases, J shed 1 base, and the junction held 4 bases outside the gene matches. The CDR3 spans 14 residues. CDR3 DNA sequence: TGCAGTGCGGAAGGGACTAGCGGCACAGATACGCAGTATTTT. It specifies CSAEGTSGTDTQYF.

This clonotype was picked up a small number of times. The chain has TRBV27 and TRBJ2-7; D is ambiguous. In germline, CDR1 is MNHEY, CDR2 SMNVEV (reference sequence). This CDR3 region has 16 residues. V lost 2 bases and J lost 0, with 14 bases in between. The chain's CDR3 is CASSLRKGSASYEQYF. CDR3 nucleotides: TGTGCCAGCAGTTTACGTAAGGGATCAGCCTCCTACGAGCAGTACTTC.

The J gene is TRBJ2-5, the V gene TRBV5-1; tentative D call: TRBD2 (5 bases). CDR1 is SGHRS and CDR2 is YFSETQ in the germline V gene. The CDR3 has 14 residues. V lost 4 bases and J lost 5, with 15 bases in between. Here the CDR3 reads CASSPGLIRETQYF. The CDR3, as DNA: TGCGCCAGCAGCCCGGGGTTAATACGGGAGACCCAGTACTTC.

A few counts support this clonotype. The V call is TRBV5-1, the J call TRBJ2-1; unclear D gene. The CDR3 has 15 residues. The ends were cut back, 0 bases at V and 5 bases at J, with 12 bases in the middle. Germline V lookup: CDR1 SGHRS, CDR2 YFSETQ. CDR3 in DNA: TGCGCCAGCAGCTTGGGTAGACACGGAGACAATGAGCAGTTCTTC. Translated: CASSLGRHGDNEQFF.

This clonotype was recorded at least ten times. V and J are TRBV29-1 and TRBJ1-1; D is undetermined. The V end lost 4 bases, the J end lost 1 base, and 10 bases lay between the germline ends. The germline gives CDR1 SQVTM, CDR2 ANQGSEA. The CDR3 consists of 13 residues. CDR3 in amino acids: CSVVYRGNTEAFF. The CDR3 bases are TGCAGCGTTGTTTATCGGGGGAACACTGAAGCTTTCTTT.

The chain couples TRBV6-5 to TRBJ1-5, with 12 nucleotides matching TRBD1. The CDR3 has 17 amino acids. J was trimmed by 3 bases and V by 4 bases; bases with no gene match: 7. Germline CDR1 reads MNHEY; CDR2 reads SVGAGI. CDR3 in DNA: TGTGCCAGCAGTTCGCGGGACAGGGGGCGTACCAATCAGCCCCAGCATTTT. Translation: CASSSRDRGRTNQPQHF.

This clonotype was recorded many times. V and J are TRBV29-1 and TRBJ1-1; the D gene is possibly TRBD1 (5 bases). This CDR3 is built from 13 residues. The ends were cut back, 4 bases at V and 2 bases at J, with 11 bases in the middle. Germline V gene lookup returns CDR1 SQVTM and CDR2 ANQGSEA. CDR3 amino acids: CSVVRDANTEAFF. The CDR3 DNA sequence: TGCAGCGTTGTGAGGGACGCCAACACTGAAGCTTTCTTT.

This chain links TRBV20-1 with TRBJ2-7; no reliable D call. CDR1 and CDR2 (germline): DFQATT, SNEGSKA (reference sequence). The CDR3 has 12 amino acids. CDR3 DNA sequence: TGCAGGGGTTGGGGTGGAAACCACGAGCAGTACTTC. This translates into CRGWGGNHEQYF.

This chain joins TRBV7-9 and TRBJ1-1, with D hard to call. Trimming cost V 5 bases and J 4 bases, with 17 bases left between them. CDR3 length equals 15 residues. Germline CDR1 is SEHNR and CDR2 is FQNEAQ (reference sequence). Written as DNA, the CDR3 is TGTGCCAGCAGCCCCAGAAGGTTTTTAGGCACTGAAGCTTTCTTT. Protein sequence: CASSPRRFLGTEAFF. The variable domain in full, with the rest retrieved from reference TRBV7-9 and TRBJ1-1, is DTGVSQNPRHKITKRGQNVTFRCDPISEHNRLYWYRQTLGQGPEFLTYFQNEAQLEKSRLLSDRFSAERPKGSFSTLEIQRTEQGDSAMYLCASSPRRFLGTEAFFGQGTRLTVV.

This clonotype was seen at least ten times. The chain carries TRBV12-3 or TRBV12-4 and TRBJ1-5; D is unresolved. The CDR3 is made up of 13 amino acids. V shed 7 bases and J shed 3 bases, with 10 bases lying between them. The CDR3 sequence is CASTPQHNQPQHF. CDR3 nucleotides: TGTGCCAGCACCCCACAGCACAATCAGCCCCAGCATTTT.

In this sample, this clonotype turned up a few times. The J gene is TRBJ2-7, the V gene TRBV20-1; TRBD2 might be the D (6 bases). The CDR3 consists of 12 residues. Germline CDR1 is DFQATT and CDR2 is SNEGSKA (reference sequence). CDR3 protein: CSPDGSGNEQYF. The DNA for the CDR3 is TGCAGCCCCGACGGGAGTGGGAACGAGCAGTACTTC.

This clonotype was counted ten times or more. The chain couples TRBV29-1 to TRBJ2-2, with a possible D match to TRBD2 (5 bases). Germline assignment: CDR1 SQVTM and CDR2 ANQGSEA. Trimming pared 4 bases from V and 4 bases from J, leaving 10 bases between. This CDR3 comprises 13 residues. CDR3 nucleotide sequence: TGCAGCGTTGTCGATGAGGGCACCGGGGAGCTGTTTTTT. Translation gives CSVVDEGTGELFF.

In its sample, this clonotype was seen a few times. The V call is TRBV20-1, the J call TRBJ2-1; D is possibly TRBD2 (5 bases). Trimming removed 3 bases from V and 4 bases from J, with 16 bases in between. In germline, CDR1 is DFQATT, CDR2 SNEGSKA (reference sequence). The CDR3 extends over 15 amino acids. Here the CDR3 DNA reads TGCAGTGCTAGGCCCGGAGGTAGTCCTTACAATGAGCAGTTCTTC. It specifies CSARPGGSPYNEQFF.

At least ten counts were recorded for this clonotype. For the CDR3, the DNA is TGTGCCAGCAGGGGACAGAACTATGGCTACACCTTC. Translating it yields CASRGQNYGYTF. The rearrangement joins TRBV6-1 to TRBJ1-2; 7 bases match TRBD1. The V and J ends lost 6 bases and 2 bases, in that order; junction bases with no gene match: 0. This CDR3 comprises 12 residues. Germline CDR1 reads MNHNS; CDR2 reads SASEGT.

The gene calls are TRBV11-2 and TRBJ2-6; D unclear. Trimming took 0 bases from V and 2 from J, leaving 8 bases between them. CDR1 is SGHAT, CDR2 FQNNGV, per germline. This CDR3 is built from 16 residues. The CDR3 protein is CASSLEAAPGANVLTF. CDR3 nucleotide sequence: TGTGCCAGCAGCTTAGAGGCAGCTCCTGGGGCCAACGTCCTGACTTTC.

The genes are TRBV20-1 and TRBJ1-2; 7 nucleotides align to TRBD1. V was pared by 6 bases and J by 3 bases, with 7 bases of the junction left unmatched. Germline CDR1 is DFQATT and CDR2 is SNEGSKA (reference sequence). The CDR3 length is 13 residues. This CDR3 reads CSATRQGDYGYTF. The CDR3 DNA reads TGCAGTGCCACTCGACAGGGCGACTATGGCTACACCTTC.

The chain couples TRBV20-1 to TRBJ2-1; TRBD2 matches 8 bases. Losses at the gene ends were 7 bases for V and 2 bases for J; bases not matched to a gene: 4. Germline V gene lookup returns CDR1 DFQATT and CDR2 SNEGSKA (reference sequence). The CDR3 runs 13 residues. CDR3 nucleotides: TGCAGTGTAGCGGGACATACCTACAATGAGCAGTTCTTC. Its translation: CSVAGHTYNEQFF.

This chain uses TRBV28 with TRBJ2-1, with D unresolved. Per the germline V gene, CDR1 is MDHEN and CDR2 is SYDVKM. Trimming shortened V by 8 bases and J by 7 bases, and 18 bases separated the two germline ends. CDR3 size: 14 residues. CDR3 sequence (DNA): TGTGCCAGCCTAACGGCTTGGGCCGGTAATGAGCAGTTCTTC. It translates to CASLTAWAGNEQFF.

The chain has TRBV20-1 and TRBJ1-2; TRBD1 might be the D (5 bases). The CDR3 covers 13 residues. Trimming pared 1 base from V and 4 bases from J, leaving 10 bases between. Per germline, CDR1 DFQATT and CDR2 SNEGSKA (reference sequence). CDR3 in DNA: TGCAGTGCTAGAGCCGGAGACAGCTATGGCTACACCTTC. Translated: CSARAGDSYGYTF.

This clonotype was seen at least ten times. V usage is TRBV20-1 and J usage is TRBJ2-1, with 7 bases identical to TRBD2. This CDR3 contains 11 residues. The ends lost 3 bases at V and 15 bases at J; junction bases unmatched: 8. Germline-derived CDR1 and CDR2 are DFQATT and SNEGSKA (reference sequence). CDR3 DNA sequence: TGCAGTGCTAGGGCCCGGGGCGGGGGGTTCTTC. The encoded protein is CSARARGGGFF.

The chain combines TRBV6-5 with TRBJ2-7; D possibly corresponds to TRBD2 (6 bases). Germline V gene sequence: CDR1 MNHEY, CDR2 SVGAGI. V shed 4 bases and J shed 3 bases, with 10 bases lying between them. The length of the CDR3 is 13 residues. The CDR3 DNA reads as TGTGCCAGCAGTTCGGGACTCCTCTACGAGCAGTACTTC. The encoded protein is CASSSGLLYEQYF.

The chain joins TRBV5-1 to TRBJ2-3; 10 nucleotides match TRBD2. Trimming took 1 base from V and 6 from J; bases not matched to a gene: 5. Germline V lookup: CDR1 SGHRS, CDR2 YFSETQ. This CDR3 spans 15 amino acids. The CDR3 here is CASSLSSGRSDTQYF. The CDR3 coding sequence is TGCGCCAGCAGCTTGTCTAGCGGGAGATCGGATACGCAGTATTTT.

This chain joins TRBV11-2 and TRBJ2-1; no firm D call. The CDR3 loop spans 15 amino acids. Trimming took off 2 bases at V and 4 bases at J, with 12 bases between the two ends. The germline gives CDR1 SGHAT, CDR2 FQNNGV. The CDR3 region is CASSLTAGVYNEQFF. DNA of the CDR3: TGTGCCAGCAGCTTAACGGCAGGAGTATACAATGAGCAGTTCTTC.

Ten or more counts support this clonotype. The V call is TRBV11-2, the J call TRBJ2-1; 9 nucleotides align to TRBD2. Germline CDR1 SGHAT, CDR2 FQNNGV. The V segment lost 1 base and the J segment 3 bases; nucleotides outside the gene matches: 4. The CDR3 covers 16 residues. CDR3 loop: CASSLVGLASYNEQFF. The CDR3 DNA follows: TGTGCCAGCAGCTTAGTTGGACTAGCGAGCTACAATGAGCAGTTCTTC.